A selection of T cell receptor beta chains follows, all from one sample in a study of blood T cell dynamics during melanoma immunotherapy. This table comes from immunoSEQ multiplex PCR, and its TCRdb copy is limited to in-frame clones, with some not included. The sample includes about 7,100 clones, about 83% of them seen just once. The specimen comprised blood, sampled from a patient treated with checkpoint blockade. The receptors originated from a human donor with melanoma. Both conserved end residues are part of each CDR3. D genes are given only for firm matches. Size values are once, few and many counts, or a class for expanded clones, and some rows have none.

clone_size d_call j_call v_call cdr3_aa cdr3_nt
NA TRBD1 TRBJ1-1 TRBV27 CASTDRGYSEAFF TGTGCCAGCACCGACAGGGGGTACTCTGAAGCTTTCTTT
NA TRBD1 TRBJ1-1 TRBV27 CASSLLQGDLANTEAFF TGTGCCAGCAGTTTACTCCAGGGGGACTTAGCGAACACTGAAGCTTTCTTT
NA NA TRBJ1-1 TRBV2 CASSAQVYTEAFF TGTGCCAGCAGTGCCCAGGTGTACACTGAAGCTTTCTTT
once NA TRBJ1-1 TRBV19 CASRTTVNTEAFF TGTGCCAGTAGAACGACAGTGAACACTGAAGCTTTCTTT
NA TRBD1 TRBJ2-3 TRBV5-1 CASSRGTGRDTQYF TGCGCCAGCTCCCGGGGGACAGGGCGGGATACGCAGTATTTT
NA NA TRBJ1-1 TRBV11-3 CASSPGGSNTEAFF TGTGCCAGCAGCCCCGGGGGTTCGAACACTGAAGCTTTCTTT
NA NA TRBJ2-4 TRBV9 CASSASWGKNIQYF TGTGCCAGCAGCGCCTCCTGGGGCAAAAACATTCAGTACTTC
NA NA TRBJ1-6 TRBV27 CASSFSRDSPLHF TGTGCCAGCAGTTTTAGCAGGGATTCACCCCTCCACTTT
NA NA TRBJ2-2 TRBV9 CASSVVATGELFF TGTGCCAGCAGCGTAGTGGCCACCGGGGAGCTGTTTTTT
NA TRBD1 TRBJ2-7 TRBV27 CASSKGTGGGYSYEQYF TGTGCCAGCAGTAAGGGGACAGGGGGCGGTTATTCCTACGAGCAGTACTTC
few NA TRBJ1-5 TRBV7-9 CATEERNQPQHF TGTGCCACAGAGGAGCGCAATCAGCCCCAGCATTTT
NA NA TRBJ1-2 TRBV14 CAVGATPGGYTF TGTGCCGTCGGGGCAACTCCTGGGGGCTACACCTTC
NA TRBD2 TRBJ2-7 TRBV6-1 CASSEELAGAYEQYF TGTGCCAGCAGTGAAGAACTAGCGGGGGCGTACGAGCAGTACTTC
NA NA TRBJ1-5 TRBV6-6 CASSPGRYSNQPQHF TGTGCCAGCAGTCCAGGGCGTTATAGCAATCAGCCCCAGCATTTT
NA NA TRBJ1-5 TRBV2 CASSEGESQPQHF TGTGCCAGCAGTGAGGGGGAAAGTCAGCCCCAGCATTTT
NA NA TRBJ1-1 TRBV18 CASSSQGAEAFF TGTGCCAGCTCATCCCAGGGCGCTGAAGCTTTCTTT
NA NA TRBJ1-6 TRBV2 CASSERGRHNSPLHF TGTGCCAGCAGTGAAAGGGGCCGGCATAATTCACCCCTCCACTTT
NA NA TRBJ2-3 TRBV12-5 CASGPTPDGRIADTQYF TGTGCTAGTGGTCCTACACCCGACGGTAGGATCGCAGATACGCAGTATTTT
once TRBD1 TRBJ1-2 TRBV7-2 CASSPDRVHTF TGTGCCAGCAGTCCGGACAGGGTGCACACCTTC
once NA TRBJ2-3 TRBV5-5 CASSFSSTDTQYF TGTGCCAGCAGCTTTTCTAGCACAGATACGCAGTATTTT
NA NA TRBJ2-6 TRBV5-4 CASSSRLNSGANVLTF TGTGCCAGCAGCTCTCGACTGAACTCTGGGGCCAACGTCCTGACTTTC
NA NA TRBJ1-1 TRBV29-1 CSVVEDLYTEAFF TGCAGCGTTGTCGAGGACCTTTACACTGAAGCTTTCTTT
NA TRBD1 TRBJ1-2 TRBV12-5 CASGQRTGEILFSGYTF TGTGCTAGTGGCCAAAGGACAGGGGAGATTCTTTTCAGTGGCTACACCTTC
NA NA TRBJ1-4 TRBV7-9 CASSPTANEKLFF TGTGCCAGCAGCCCTACCGCTAATGAAAAACTGTTTTTT
NA NA TRBJ1-4 TRBV30 CAWSRPADNEKLFF TGTGCCTGGAGTAGGCCAGCAGATAATGAAAAACTGTTTTTT
once NA TRBJ1-2 TRBV6-1 CASSGREAEGYTF TGTGCCAGCAGTGGACGGGAGGCAGAAGGCTACACCTTC
NA NA TRBJ1-4 TRBV5-1 CASSLEGGNEKLFF TGCGCCAGCAGCTTGGAAGGGGGTAATGAAAAACTGTTTTTT
NA NA TRBJ2-5 TRBV5-1 CASRPLGGGQETQYF TGCGCCAGCAGGCCCTTGGGAGGAGGGCAAGAGACCCAGTACTTC
NA NA TRBJ1-3 TRBV29-1 CSVEDLNRGNTIYF TGCAGCGTTGAAGACCTTAACAGAGGAAACACCATATATTTT
NA NA TRBJ1-1 TRBV5-1 CASSLMGSSNTEAFF TGCGCCAGCAGCTTGATGGGAAGTTCGAACACTGAAGCTTTCTTT
NA NA TRBJ2-7 TRBV7-2 CASSIGPGRGYEQYF TGTGCCAGCAGCATCGGGCCGGGCCGAGGCTACGAGCAGTACTTC
NA NA TRBJ2-7 TRBV7-8 CASSRIGVGSYEQYF TGTGCCAGCAGCCGCATAGGGGTCGGGAGCTACGAGCAGTACTTC
NA TRBD1 TRBJ1-2 TRBV6-1 CASSLNGQGGYGYTF TGTGCCAGCAGTTTAAACGGACAGGGGGGCTATGGCTACACCTTC
NA NA TRBJ2-1 TRBV5-1 CASSLQGSPYNEQFF TGCGCCAGCAGCTTGCAAGGGTCCCCCTACAATGAGCAGTTCTTC
NA TRBD2 TRBJ2-6 TRBV5-1 CASSLPGLAGSGANVLTF TGCGCCAGCAGCTTGCCGGGACTAGCGGGCTCTGGGGCCAACGTCCTGACTTTC
NA TRBD1 TRBJ1-2 TRBV30 CAWSVGGGYSNYGYTF TGTGCCTGGAGCGTTGGAGGGGGCTACTCTAACTATGGCTACACCTTC
NA NA TRBJ1-5 TRBV28 CASSFRRFNQPQHF TGTGCCAGCAGTTTCCGCAGATTCAATCAGCCCCAGCATTTT
once NA TRBJ2-7 TRBV27 CASSLSGRLPYEQYF TGTGCCAGCAGTTTATCCGGCAGGCTACCCTACGAGCAGTACTTC
NA NA TRBJ1-5 TRBV19 CASSLQGYSNQPQHF TGTGCCAGTAGTCTTCAGGGGTATAGCAATCAGCCCCAGCATTTT
NA TRBD2 TRBJ2-4 TRBV2 CASSYGTSAAKNIQYF TGTGCCAGCAGCTATGGGACTAGCGCGGCCAAAAACATTCAGTACTTC
NA NA TRBJ2-6 TRBV19 CASSGPGRTSSGANVLTF TGTGCCAGTAGTGGCCCGGGACGGACGAGCTCTGGGGCCAACGTCCTGACTTTC